The 14 T cell receptor beta chains below were found in one sample sequenced in a study of T cells in localized non-small cell lung cancer. This table comes from immunoSEQ multiplex PCR, and its TCRdb copy is limited to in-frame clones, with some not included. The table shows about 35,000 clones, with around 93% occurring only once. This specimen consisted of peripheral blood mononuclear cells, obtained before any cancer treatment. All receptors come from a female donor at least 60 years old with stage II lung adenocarcinoma.

V usage is TRBV11-2 and J usage is TRBJ2-6; D is unclear. Trimming took off 1 base at V and 0 bases at J, with 4 bases between the two ends. CDR3 length: 15 amino acids. Germline loops: CDR1 SGHAT, CDR2 FQNNGV. CDR3 loop: CASSLARSGANVLTF. CDR3 in DNA: TGTGCCAGCAGCTTAGCCCGCTCTGGGGCCAACGTCCTGACTTTC.

The rearrangement uses TRBV4-3 and TRBJ1-1; a weak D match, TRBD1 (6 bases). V was trimmed by 3 bases and J by 7 bases, leaving 9 bases between them. The CDR3 has 12 residues. The germline gives CDR1 LGHNA, CDR2 YSLEER. The CDR3 nucleotides are TGCGCCAGCAGCCACTTAGGGGGTGAAGCTTTCTTT. Its protein product is CASSHLGGEAFF.

The DNA of the CDR3 is TGTGCCATCAGTGTATTGCCTAACTCTGGAAACACCATATATTTT. Residues: CAISVLPNSGNTIYF. The rearrangement uses TRBV10-3 and TRBJ1-3; D is undetermined. The CDR3 covers 15 residues. The germline V gene has CDR1 ENHRY and CDR2 SYGVKD. The germline V and J ends were trimmed by 4 bases and 0 bases, with 10 bases remaining between them.

The chain links TRBV6-5 to TRBJ2-7; 7 bases are shared with TRBD1. The germline CDR1 and CDR2 sequences are MNHEY and SVGAGI. CDR3 size: 14 residues. Trimming removed 3 bases from V and 7 bases from J; junction bases left unmatched: 9. The chain's CDR3 is CASSYGTASMEQYF. In nucleotides, the CDR3 is TGTGCCAGCAGTTATGGGACAGCCTCTATGGAGCAGTACTTC.

The chain carries TRBV12-5 and TRBJ2-3; 9 positions agree with TRBD1. In germline, CDR1 is LGHNT, CDR2 FRNRAP. The CDR3 is 18 residues long. The J segment lost 7 bases and the V segment lost 2 bases, leaving 16 bases of the junction unmatched. CDR3 bases: TGTGCTAGTGGTTTGCTTGGACAGGGGAGTGAGGGTGGAAATACGCAGTATTTT. This codes for CASGLLGQGSEGGNTQYF.

The chain recombines TRBV27 with TRBJ1-2; 11 bases are shared with TRBD1. The CDR3 length is 21 residues. Germline CDR1 reads MNHEY; CDR2 reads SMNVEV (reference sequence). The ends lost 7 bases at V and 4 bases at J; junction bases unmatched: 26. The CDR3 DNA reads as TGTGCCAGCACCCCAGGGGACAGGGGGTCGTCGGGGACATTCAGCTCCTATGGCTACACCTTC. It codes for CASTPGDRGSSGTFSSYGYTF.

The chain is built from TRBV6-1 and TRBJ2-7, with TRBD1 matching over 9 bases. This CDR3 is 15 amino acids long. CDR1 is MNHNS and CDR2 is SASEGT in the germline V gene. After removal of 4 bases from V and 1 base from J, the junction contained 5 bases not matched to a gene. CDR3 protein: CASSASTGGSYEQYF. The CDR3 DNA sequence: TGTGCCAGCAGTGCATCGACAGGGGGGTCCTACGAGCAGTACTTC.

The V call is TRBV13, the J call TRBJ2-7, with a tentative D call TRBD1 (5 bases). CDR1 PRHDT and CDR2 FYEKMQ come from the germline V gene (reference sequence). V gave up 2 bases and J gave up 2 bases, with 16 bases separating them. This CDR3 spans 16 amino acids. Here the CDR3 reads CASSLRQGIGTYEQYF. DNA of the CDR3: TGTGCCAGCAGCTTACGCCAGGGTATCGGTACCTACGAGCAGTACTTC.

The J gene is TRBJ2-1, the V gene TRBV11-3; 11 nucleotides match TRBD2. CDR1 and CDR2 from the germline V gene are SGHNT and YENEEA. The length of the CDR3 is 18 residues. V shed 5 bases, J shed 9 bases, and the junction held 18 bases outside the gene matches. Written as DNA, the CDR3 is TGTGCCAGCAGCACCCTGCTTAAACTAGCGGGAGTAGAAGGTGAGCAGTTCTTC. Protein product: CASSTLLKLAGVEGEQFF.

Comments on this clone: Different DNA sequences within this sample yield the same CDR3. The chain's CDR3 is CAWSRTDSYGYTF. DNA of the CDR3: TGTGCCTGGAGTCGAACTGACAGCTATGGCTACACCTTC. The chain joins TRBV30 to TRBJ1-2, with D perhaps TRBD1 (5 bases). V lost 2 bases, J lost 4 bases, and 11 bases lay in between. The CDR3 sequence is 13 residues long. From germline, CDR1 is GTSNPN and CDR2 SVGIG (reference sequence).

The CDR3 spells CATSKGRLNTEAFF. The CDR3 DNA reads TGTGCCACCAGTAAGGGAAGGCTGAACACTGAAGCTTTCTTT. The chain couples TRBV15 to TRBJ1-1; no reliable D call. Trimming took off 6 bases at V and 0 bases at J, with 11 bases between the two ends. The CDR3 has 14 residues. Germline CDR1 LNHNV, CDR2 YYDKDF (reference sequence).

This chain joins TRBV7-2 and TRBJ2-7; a weak D match, TRBD1 (7 bases). With 1 base removed from V and 5 bases from J, the gap between germline ends came to 15 bases. The CDR3 has 15 amino acids. Germline V lookup: CDR1 SGHTA, CDR2 FQGNSA. CDR3 nucleotide sequence: TGTGCCAGCAGCTTAGAGCGGCAGGGGGGCAACGAGCAGTACTTC. It is translated as CASSLERQGGNEQYF. The full variable domain, rest sourced from reference TRBV7-2 and TRBJ2-7, is GAGVSQSPSNKVTEKGKDVELRCDPISGHTALYWYRQSLGQGLEFLIYFQGNSAPDKSGLPSDRFSAERTGGSVSTLTIQRTQQEDSAVYLCASSLERQGGNEQYFGPGTRLTVT.

The DNA for the CDR3 is TGCAGCGTTTGGCTAGCGGGAGTTTCCTCCGGGGAGCTGTTTTTT. As protein: CSVWLAGVSSGELFF. The rearrangement links TRBV29-1 to TRBJ2-2; 10 bases are a match to TRBD2. With 5 bases clipped from V and 6 bases from J, the junction kept 9 bases outside the gene matches. The CDR3 has 15 amino acids. From germline, CDR1 is SQVTM and CDR2 ANQGSEA.

The genes are TRBV6-1 and TRBJ2-7, with a weak D call TRBD1 (6 bases). Germline V gene lookup returns CDR1 MNHNS and CDR2 SASEGT. Trimming took 6 bases from V and 4 from J, leaving 10 bases between them. This CDR3 has 12 residues. The CDR3: CASSVDRYEQYF. In DNA, the CDR3 is TGTGCCAGCAGCGTAGACAGGTACGAGCAGTACTTC.